The 10 T cell receptor beta chains given below trace back to one sample, sequenced in a study of blood T cell repertoires in COVID-19 (dated by TCRdb to the early 2020s). The library was prepared using the immunoSEQ multiplex PCR assay. TCRdb carries this immuneACCESS record with in-frame sequences only. Its versions omit some clonotypes, under half of them owing to an unresolved V gene in the studies checked, with the rest unexplained. Recorded for this sample are 250,000 to 300,000 clones; approximately 81% of them occurred a single time. Of the sample, over 2.5% falls within the top ten clones. Specimen: peripheral blood. These receptors came from a woman aged 55-75 years with active or convalescent COVID-19.

CDR3 sequence reads: CSVAPGTGGYGYTF. DNA for the CDR3: TGCAGCGTGGCCCCCGGGACAGGCGGGTATGGCTACACCTTC. The chain has TRBV29-1 and TRBJ1-2, with 8 bases matching TRBD1. Trimming cost V 6 bases and J 5 bases; bases outside gene matches: 11. Per germline, CDR1 SQVTM and CDR2 ANQGSEA. The CDR3 covers 14 residues.

The chain employs TRBV7-2 and TRBJ1-6; TRBD1 matches at 7 bases. Looked up from germline, CDR1 is SGHTA and CDR2 is FQGNSA. The CDR3 runs to 13 residues. V gave up 3 bases and J gave up 9 bases; unmatched junction bases: 2. The CDR3 region has the DNA TGTGCCAGCAGCTTGGACAGGTTTTCACCCCTCCACTTT. Its translation is CASSLDRFSPLHF.

This clone was picked up a small number of times. V is TRBV19 and J is TRBJ1-1; D gene unclear. Trimming cost V 6 bases and J 0 bases, with 5 bases left between them. Germline V gene sequence: CDR1 LNHDA, CDR2 SQIVND (reference sequence). The length of the CDR3 is 12 residues. The CDR3 sequence: CASRALNTEAFF. CDR3 nucleotide sequence: TGTGCCAGTAGAGCTTTGAACACTGAAGCTTTCTTT. The entire variable domain, with the rest obtained from reference TRBV19 and TRBJ1-1, is as follows: DGGITQSPKYLFRKEGQNVTLSCEQNLNHDAMYWYRQDPGQGLRLIYYSQIVNDFQKGDIAEGYSVSREKKESFPLTVTSAQKNPTAFYLCASRALNTEAFFGQGTRLTVV.

J is TRBJ1-6 and V is TRBV4-1; D perhaps matches TRBD1 (5 bases). This CDR3 comprises 15 residues. Trimming stripped 1 base from V and 10 bases from J, with 14 bases between. Germline assignment: CDR1 MGHRA and CDR2 YSYEKL. The CDR3 reads CASSQGTGGRSPLHF. As DNA, the CDR3 is TGCGCCAGCAGCCAAGGGACCGGGGGTAGGTCACCCCTCCACTTT.

The rearrangement links TRBV4-1 to TRBJ2-3, with 9 bases matching TRBD1. V lost 0 bases, J lost 5 bases, and 9 bases stayed unmatched. This CDR3 is 17 amino acids long. From germline, CDR1 is MGHRA and CDR2 YSYEKL. For the CDR3, the DNA is TGCGCCAGCAGCCAAGAGTTTCGGACAGGGGAAGGAGATACGCAGTATTTT. It codes for CASSQEFRTGEGDTQYF.

This sequence joins TRBV10-3 and TRBJ1-2; D is ambiguous. The V and J ends lost 3 bases and 7 bases respectively, with 12 bases between them. The CDR3 covers 13 residues. CDR1 is ENHRY, CDR2 SYGVKD, per germline. The CDR3 sequence is CAISDQISSGYTF. CDR3 DNA: TGTGCCATCAGTGATCAGATAAGTTCTGGCTACACCTTC.

The chain carries TRBV14 and TRBJ2-1, with D hard to call. V was pared by 4 bases and J by 0 bases, with 22 bases between. This CDR3 is 19 amino acids long. Germline CDR1 reads SGHDN; CDR2 reads FVKESK. CDR3 amino acids: CASSLPGQLSLSSYNEQFF. The CDR3 bases are TGTGCCAGCAGCCTACCAGGCCAGCTCTCTCTAAGCTCCTACAATGAGCAGTTCTTC.

V and J are TRBV12-3 or TRBV12-4 and TRBJ1-2, with 10 bases aligning to TRBD1. After removal of 3 bases from V and 8 bases from J, the junction contained 3 bases not matched to a gene. The CDR3 is 13 residues long. CDR3 region: CASSFRDRGGYTF. CDR3 nucleotides: TGTGCCAGCAGTTTCCGGGACAGGGGCGGCTACACCTTC.

This clone showed up just once. This sequence joins TRBV9 and TRBJ2-3; 11 bases line up with TRBD2. This CDR3 region has 16 residues. J was trimmed by 1 base and V by 0 bases; bases with no gene match: 1. The germline CDR1 and CDR2 sequences are SGDLS and YYNGEE. The CDR3 loop reads CASSVELAGGTDTQYF. CDR3 bases: TGTGCCAGCAGCGTAGAACTAGCGGGGGGCACAGATACGCAGTATTTT.

The rearrangement joins TRBV4-3 to TRBJ1-1; D unclear. Germline V gene sequence: CDR1 LGHNA, CDR2 YSLEER. The CDR3 sequence is 13 residues long. Trimming shortened V by 1 base and J by 1 base, and 4 bases separated the two germline ends. The CDR3 DNA follows: TGCGCCAGCAGCCAAGTCCAGAACACTGAAGCTTTCTTT. This sequence encodes CASSQVQNTEAFF.